The present T cell receptor beta chain was sequenced within a study of immune characteristics of hereditary and idiopathic chronic pancreatitis. The CDR3 length is 15 residues. After removal of 1 base from V and 3 bases from J, the junction contained 2 bases not matched to a gene. Germline CDR1 reads SEHNR; CDR2 reads FQNEAQ (reference sequence). Points from the study as a whole: Samples were taken only at TPIAT; differing disease duration may matter.

Patients having total pancreatectomy with islet autotransplantation provided the chronic pancreatitis pancreas tissue. Patients with known diabetes were not included. This clone was seen a few times. Its target is not known. The repertoire was sequenced with immunoSEQ multiplex PCR; TCRdb's copy has only in-frame clones and lacks some. The table has a few thousand clones, roughly 68% seen once. Source material: pancreas tissue with hereditary chronic pancreatitis. This sequence was found in a human donor with chronic pancreatitis. The J gene is TRBJ2-2, the V gene TRBV7-9; 7 bases line up with TRBD2. CDR3: CASSLVAGDTGELFF. The CDR3 DNA is TGTGCCAGCAGCTTAGTTGCGGGGGACACCGGGGAGCTGTTTTTT.